Listed here are 17 T cell receptor beta chains from one sample, sequenced in a study of shared clonotypes between healthy human individuals. Here immunoSEQ multiplex PCR was the method, and the copy in TCRdb shows in-frame clones only, minus some. The sample shows 1.5 million to 2.5 million clones, about 94% of them seen only once. Selected positively for CCR7 and CD45RO-negative, naive CD8 cells excluded terminally differentiated effector memory CD45RA+ cells. Sequenced sample: naive CD8+ T cells sorted from blood. Every receptor here comes from a young man in good health.

This clone is a singleton in its sample. V and J are TRBV4-2 and TRBJ2-3; 9 nucleotides match TRBD2. This CDR3 region has 16 residues. Germline-derived CDR1 and CDR2 are LGHNA and YNFKEQ. Trimming at V came to 2 bases and at J to 5 bases, leaving 8 bases not matched to a gene. Here the CDR3 reads CASSQLQRGEGDTQYF. In DNA form, the CDR3 reads TGTGCCAGCAGCCAATTGCAGCGGGGGGAGGGAGATACGCAGTATTTT.

Written as DNA, the CDR3 is TGTGCCAGCAGCTTAGCTCTCGGGGGGGCCAAAGATACGCAGTATTTT. Translating gives CASSLALGGAKDTQYF. V usage is TRBV7-8 and J usage is TRBJ2-3, with 8 positions matching TRBD2. The J segment lost 5 bases and the V segment lost 0 bases, leaving 7 bases of the junction unmatched. CDR3 size: 16 residues. CDR1 is SGHVS and CDR2 is FQNEAQ in the germline V gene. The full variable domain, its missing parts supplied by reference TRBV7-8 and TRBJ2-3, is GAGVSQSPRYKVAKRGQDVALRCDPISGHVSLFWYQQALGQGPEFLTYFQNEAQLDKSGLPSDRFFAERPEGSVSTLKIQRTQQEDSAVYLCASSLALGGAKDTQYFGPGTRLTVL.

The chain recombines TRBV4-1 with TRBJ1-2, with a possible D match to TRBD1 (5 bases). The CDR3 runs to 16 residues. V shed 0 bases and J shed 4 bases, with 15 bases lying between them. Germline lookup yields CDR1 MGHRA and CDR2 YSYEKL. The CDR3 here is CASSQDRALWAYGYTF. In nucleotides, the CDR3 is TGCGCCAGCAGCCAAGACAGGGCCCTCTGGGCCTATGGCTACACCTTC.

V is TRBV15 and J is TRBJ2-2, with D unresolved. V was shortened by 3 bases and J by 5 bases, with 10 bases between the two germline ends. The CDR3 contains 14 residues. CDR1 and CDR2 (germline): LNHNV, YYDKDF (reference sequence). The chain's CDR3 is CATSSGRPTGELFF. The CDR3 DNA sequence: TGTGCCACCAGCAGCGGCCGGCCAACCGGGGAGCTGTTTTTT.

Details on this clone: Other DNA sequences from this sample encode an identical CDR3 as well. The chain has TRBV30 and TRBJ2-7; 10 bases line up with TRBD2. Trimming at V came to 0 bases and at J to 5 bases, leaving 4 bases not matched to a gene. Germline CDR1 GTSNPN, CDR2 SVGIG (reference sequence). The length of the CDR3 is 14 residues. Here the CDR3 DNA reads TGTGCCTGGAGTGTAGGAGCGGGGGGGCACGAGCAGTACTTC. Its translation is CAWSVGAGGHEQYF.

V and J are TRBV5-6 and TRBJ2-2; TRBD2 aligns across 10 bases. Germline lookup yields CDR1 SGHDT and CDR2 YYEEEE. V lost 0 bases, J lost 2 bases, and 4 bases stayed unmatched. The CDR3 covers 17 residues. The CDR3, as DNA: TGTGCCAGCAGCTTGGCACTAGCGGGAATTAACACCGGGGAGCTGTTTTTT. Its translation is CASSLALAGINTGELFF.

V usage is TRBV27 and J usage is TRBJ1-2, with D perhaps matching TRBD1 (6 bases). CDR1 and CDR2 (germline): MNHEY, SMNVEV (reference sequence). This CDR3 contains 15 residues. The CDR3 sequence: CATKGGRVENYGYTF. Here the CDR3 DNA reads TGTGCAACAAAGGGGGGGAGGGTAGAAAACTATGGCTACACCTTC.

A word on this clone: Other DNA sequences from this sample encode an identical CDR3 as well. The V gene is TRBV4-1, the J gene TRBJ2-7, with D perhaps TRBD1 (5 bases). The V and J ends lost 1 base and 0 bases respectively, with 7 bases between them. Germline values: CDR1 MGHRA, CDR2 YSYEKL. The CDR3 runs to 14 residues. The CDR3 DNA follows: TGCGCCAGCAGCCAAGCAGGGCGCTCCTACGAGCAGTACTTC. Amino acids: CASSQAGRSYEQYF.

The chain couples TRBV2 to TRBJ1-4; possible D gene TRBD1, 5 bases. Deletions cut 2 bases from V and 3 bases from J, with 16 bases between. Germline CDR1 SNHLY, CDR2 FYNNEI. The CDR3 covers 17 residues. The CDR3 DNA follows: TGTGCCAGCAGTGAAAATTTTGGGACGGGGCCTAATGAAAAACTGTTTTTT. As protein: CASSENFGTGPNEKLFF. Full variable domain (outside the CDR3, taken from reference TRBV2 and TRBJ1-4): EPEVTQTPSHQVTQMGQEVILRCVPISNHLYFYWYRQILGQKVEFLVSFYNNEISEKSEIFDDQFSVERPDGSNFTLKIRSTKLEDSAMYFCASSENFGTGPNEKLFFGSGTQLSVL.

The gene calls are TRBV21-1 and TRBJ2-7; TRBD2 is the table's D call and was not checked against the DNA. TRBV21-1 is described as a pseudogene. The CDR3 extends over 15 amino acids. The CDR3 coding sequence is TGTGCCAGCAGCAAAGGGACTAGCGGGAGCAACGAGCAGTACTTC. This codes for CASSKGTSGSNEQYF.

The chain couples TRBV7-9 to TRBJ2-1; 8 bases match TRBD1. V dropped 3 bases and J dropped 6; count of bases not matched to a gene: 19. The CDR3 runs to 19 residues. The germline V gene encodes CDR1 SEHNR and CDR2 FQNEAQ (reference sequence). Written as DNA, the CDR3 is TGTGCCAGCAGCTTTATTGGGACAGGTGAATGGAGAGACAGCAATGAGCAGTTCTTC. It specifies CASSFIGTGEWRDSNEQFF. Combining the CDR3 with reference TRBV7-9 and TRBJ2-1 gives the whole variable domain DTGVSQNPRHKITKRGQNVTFRCDPISEHNRLYWYRQTLGQGPEFLTYFQNEAQLEKSRLLSDRFSAERPKGSFSTLEIQRTEQGDSAMYLCASSFIGTGEWRDSNEQFFGPGTRLTVL.

The chain carries TRBV4-3 and TRBJ2-7, with TRBD2 matching over 9 bases. Germline V lookup: CDR1 LGHNA, CDR2 YSLEER. The CDR3 extends over 15 amino acids. Trimming took 2 bases from V and 2 from J; bases not matched to a gene: 4. CDR3 DNA: TGCGCCAGCAGCCAAATGGCGGGAGGGCCCTACGAGCAGTACTTC. Translated: CASSQMAGGPYEQYF.

CDR3 amino acids: CASSYGGAYNEQFF. CDR3 in DNA: TGTGCCAGTAGTTACGGGGGGGCCTACAATGAGCAGTTCTTC. This chain links TRBV19 with TRBJ2-1; 8 nucleotides match TRBD2. This CDR3 region has 14 residues. V lost 5 bases to trimming and J lost 2 bases; unmatched junction nucleotides: 2. CDR1 is LNHDA, CDR2 SQIVND, per germline (reference sequence).

The V and J genes are TRBV10-1 and TRBJ2-1; D uncertain. This CDR3 has 15 amino acids. Germline V lookup: CDR1 WNHNN, CDR2 SYGVQD (reference sequence). The ends were cut back, 3 bases at V and 8 bases at J, with 17 bases in the middle. CDR3 sequence: CASSEGPPYNDEQFF. The DNA for the CDR3 is TGCGCCAGCAGTGAAGGACCCCCGTATAACGATGAGCAGTTCTTC.

The rearrangement links TRBV5-5 to TRBJ2-3, with D possibly being TRBD1 (5 bases). The length of the CDR3 is 15 residues. V dropped 0 bases and J dropped 5 bases, with 13 bases sitting between them. Germline V lookup: CDR1 SGHKS, CDR2 YYEKEE (reference sequence). This CDR3 reads CASSLEGYWGDTQYF. CDR3 DNA sequence: TGTGCCAGCAGCTTGGAGGGGTACTGGGGAGATACGCAGTATTTT.

The chain recombines TRBV29-1 with TRBJ2-7; 10 bases are a match to TRBD1. The CDR3 length is 12 residues. Germline CDR1 and CDR2: SQVTM and ANQGSEA. The CDR3, as DNA: TGCACCGCGGGACAGGGGTTGTACGAGCAGTACTTC. Translation gives CTAGQGLYEQYF.

The rearrangement uses TRBV9 and TRBJ2-5, with D unclear. Germline CDR1 is SGDLS and CDR2 is YYNGEE. This CDR3 contains 12 residues. Trimming took 4 bases from V and 5 from J, leaving 9 bases between them. The CDR3 nucleotides read TGTGCCAGCAGCCGAACATTTGAGACCCAGTACTTC. Translation gives CASSRTFETQYF.